The clone carrying this T cell receptor (beta chain) was picked up many times. These data are taken from a study of tumor-infiltrating lymphocytes in primary liver carcinoma. About the study: With diameters of about 4 to 10 cm, tumors were stage T1-T3 N0M0. Roughly 3.5 to 7.13 million productive TCRbeta reads came from each sample, comparable across tissue types.

TCR beta cDNA was made from 400 to 500 ng total RNA with a constant-region primer. Amplification in three nested multiplex PCR rounds with slightly modified ARM-PCR gave rise to TCR beta libraries. PCR rounds one and two used TRBV1-TRBV30 forward primers with a C-beta reverse primer for around 11 cycles each. TCRdb passed the multiplex PCR reads through MiXCR, listing each CDR3 protein once. The sample shows about 78,000 distinct CDR3 sequences, about 72% of them seen only once. The CDR3 runs 16 residues. Looked up from germline, CDR1 is SEHNR and CDR2 is FQNEAQ (reference sequence). The J segment lost 4 bases and the V segment lost 4 bases, leaving 9 bases of the junction unmatched. The study co-extracted DNA and RNA from about 21-30 mg of unsorted bulk tissue. Sampling targeted five separate regions of each tumor, which included the tumor centre.

The sample consisted of liver tumor tissue from sampling region 4. Subset defined: tumor region T4, right-lateral pole. V is TRBV7-9 and J is TRBJ2-5; TRBD2 agrees at 10 bases. This TCR derives from a man aged 35 to 55 with primary liver carcinoma and hepatitis B virus infection. DNA for the CDR3: TGTGCCAGCAGCTACGCTAGCGGGAGAGTTGGAGAGACCCAGTACTTC. Protein: CASSYASGRVGETQYF.